The rows below give T cell receptor beta chains drawn from one sample of a study of response to subunit inactivated influenza vaccine. MiXCR, applied by TCRdb to the RT-PCR reads, yields one record per CDR3 protein. The data show 550,000 to 800,000 distinct CDR3 sequences, over 11% seen once. The material sequenced was PBMCs from blood, taken roughly 15 days before vaccination. These receptor sequences come from a man aged 50 to 59 who received an inactivated influenza vaccine. The CDR3 runs from the conserved cysteine through the conserved F or W. The D gene is left open where the match is weak. Rows give clone size only sometimes, using once, few, many, or a class for an expanded clone.

J gene | V gene | D gene | clone size | CDR3 DNA | CDR3 protein
TRBJ1-2 | TRBV6-5 | TRBD1 | - | TGTGCCAGCAGTTACTCTATAACAGGGGGAGAGGACTATGGCTACACCTTC | CASSYSITGGEDYGYTF
TRBJ1-5 | TRBV27 | - | - | TGTGCCAGCAGTTTAGGGCAGGACAATCAGCCCCAGCATTTT | CASSLGQDNQPQHF
TRBJ2-3 | TRBV3-1 | TRBD2 | - | TGTGCCAGCAGCCCCCGGACTAGCGCTGGTACGCAGTATTTT | CASSPRTSAGTQYF
TRBJ2-7 | TRBV12-3/TRBV12-4 | - | many | TGTGCCAGCAGTTTTGGCGGGGACTACGAGCAGTACTTC | CASSFGGDYEQYF
TRBJ2-3 | TRBV4-3 | - | many | TGCGCCAGCAGCCAAGAGGGCAGCACAGATACGCAGTATTTT | CASSQEGSTDTQYF
TRBJ2-1 | TRBV6-2/TRBV6-3 | TRBD2 | many | TGTGCCAGCAGTCTGATACTAGCGGCGATCCCGATGGTTTCCTACAATGAGCAGTTCTTC | CASSLILAAIPMVSYNEQFF
TRBJ2-1 | TRBV20-1 | - | few | TGCAGTGCTAGGGATCTAGAACTTCCCTACAATGAGCAGTTCTTC | CSARDLELPYNEQFF
TRBJ2-2 | TRBV7-2 | - | - | TGTGCCAGCAGCCCCGCTCTAGCGAGGTCCGGGGAGCTGTTTTTT | CASSPALARSGELFF
TRBJ2-7 | TRBV4-2 | - | - | TGTGCCAGCAGCCAAGGGGGGCTAGTATACGAGCAGTACTTC | CASSQGGLVYEQYF
TRBJ1-2 | TRBV25-1 | - | - | TGTGCCAGCAGCCCCGCCAGGCGCTATGGCTACACCTTC | CASSPARRYGYTF
TRBJ2-1 | TRBV20-1 | - | - | TGCAGTGCTCCGACGCCGGGATTACCTCTAAATGAGCAGTTCTTC | CSAPTPGLPLNEQFF
TRBJ2-1 | TRBV19 | TRBD1 | - | TGTGCCAGTAGCACATCGACAGGGGATGAGCAGTTCTTC | CASSTSTGDEQFF
TRBJ2-7 | TRBV7-2 | - | - | TGTGCCAGCAGCTTAGTAGGGGGAGTTTACGAGCAGTACTTC | CASSLVGGVYEQYF
TRBJ2-2 | TRBV10-3 | TRBD1 | - | TGTGCCATCAGTGACCTTACCCGGGACAGGTCCGCTTCGAACACCGGGGAGCTGTTTTTT | CAISDLTRDRSASNTGELFF
TRBJ1-2 | TRBV4-1 | TRBD1 | few | TGCGCCAGCAGCCAACGGGACAGCGGGGGTGGCTACACCTTC | CASSQRDSGGGYTF
TRBJ2-3 | TRBV12-3/TRBV12-4 | TRBD2 | many | TGTGCCAGCAGCGGACTAGCAGAAGATACGCAGTATTTT | CASSGLAEDTQYF
TRBJ2-3 | TRBV10-3 | TRBD2 | - | TGTGCCATCAGTGAACGGGGGGAAGATACGCAGTATTTT | CAISERGEDTQYF
TRBJ2-5 | TRBV2 | - | - | TGTGCCAGCTGCGTGATTAGCGTTGGGACCCAGTACTTC | CASCVISVGTQYF
TRBJ2-1 | TRBV6-2/TRBV6-3 | TRBD2 | - | TGTGCCAGCAGACCCCTAGCGGGGGGGCTCAATGAGCAGTTCTTC | CASRPLAGGLNEQFF
TRBJ2-1 | TRBV20-1 | - | - | TGCAGTGCTAGGTCTCTAAGCTCCTACAATGAGCAGTTCTTC | CSARSLSSYNEQFF
TRBJ2-3 | TRBV9 | - | few | TGTGCCAGCAGCGGACATGGGGGAATAACGCAGTATTTT | CASSGHGGITQYF
TRBJ2-2 | TRBV25-1 | TRBD2 | - | TGTGCCAGCAGTGTTCGACTAGCGGGGTCTTACACCGGGGAGCTGTTTTTT | CASSVRLAGSYTGELFF
TRBJ1-1 | TRBV5-1 | - | few | TGCGCCAGCAGCTTGGCCAACTCTGGGAACACTGAAGCTTTCTTT | CASSLANSGNTEAFF
TRBJ2-2 | TRBV4-3 | - | many | TGCGCCAGCAGCCAAGAGGCGTCCGGGAACACCGGGGAGCTGTTTTTT | CASSQEASGNTGELFF
TRBJ1-5 | TRBV3-1 | TRBD1 | - | TGTGCCAGCAGCCAAGGGACAGGGAGTTTGACCCAGCATTTT | CASSQGTGSLTQHF
TRBJ2-5 | TRBV7-2 | - | - | TGTGCCAGCAGCTGGGGGGGGCTACGTGCAGAGACCCAGTACTTC | CASSWGGLRAETQYF
TRBJ2-1 | TRBV5-1 | - | few | TGCGCCAGCAGCACCGAAGGAAGGGCCTACAATGAGCAGTTCTTC | CASSTEGRAYNEQFF
TRBJ2-1 | TRBV5-4 | TRBD2 | few | TGTGCCAGCAGCCGCCTGGGACTAGCGGGGGACAATGAGCAGTTCTTC | CASSRLGLAGDNEQFF
TRBJ2-3 | TRBV18 | TRBD1 | few | TGTGCCAGCTCGTCCGGGACAGGGTGGACAGATACGCAGTATTTT | CASSSGTGWTDTQYF
TRBJ2-3 | TRBV12-3/TRBV12-4 | - | many | TGTGCCAGCACCTTGGGAGGTAACACAGATACGCAGTATTTT | CASTLGGNTDTQYF
TRBJ1-4 | TRBV15 | - | - | TGTGCCACCAGCAGACCACGGGAAAAACTGTTTTTT | CATSRPREKLFF
TRBJ2-1 | TRBV29-1 | TRBD2 | few | TGCAGCGTTGGTAACGGACTAGCAGGGGAGCAGTTCTTC | CSVGNGLAGEQFF
TRBJ2-1 | TRBV20-1 | - | - | TGCTGTGCTAGAGATCGCAGGTCGGGACGCCCGGTCCATGAGCAGTTCTTC | CCARDRRSGRPVHEQFF
TRBJ2-1 | TRBV20-1 | TRBD1 | - | TGCAGTGCTAGAGATCTTCTCGACAGGGACTACAATGAGCAGTTCTTC | CSARDLLDRDYNEQFF
TRBJ2-5 | TRBV6-5 | - | - | TGTGCCAGCAGTTACATACCCACTTACCAAGAGACCCAGTACTTC | CASSYIPTYQETQYF
TRBJ1-1 | TRBV7-8 | - | many | TGTGCCAGCAGCCACAGAACAGTGAACACTGAAGCTTTCTTT | CASSHRTVNTEAFF
TRBJ2-5 | TRBV7-2 | - | few | TGTGCCAGCAGCTTAAGGTTCGGGCAGGGGACCCAGTACTTC | CASSLRFGQGTQYF
TRBJ2-1 | TRBV14 | - | few | TGTGCCAGCAGCCAAGATTCGGGGGCTGAGCAGTTCTTC | CASSQDSGAEQFF
TRBJ2-7 | TRBV12-3/TRBV12-4 | TRBD1 | - | TGTGCCAGCAGCCCTGGCCGGGACAGGGGCTACGAGCAGTACTTC | CASSPGRDRGYEQYF
TRBJ2-4 | TRBV20-1 | TRBD2 | few | TGCAGTGTACCGGGACTAGCGGAAAACATTCAGTACTTC | CSVPGLAENIQYF